This T cell receptor (beta chain) was profiled in a study of cytomegalovirus exposure and HLA in healthy donors. Study background: Earlier, 95 million to 140 million unique TCR beta sequences were recovered from around 190 million T cells by an analysis.

Use of 60 Vbeta and 13 Jbeta primers characterized the PCR. The method was immunoSEQ multiplex PCR; TCRdb's version includes in-frame clones alone and lacks a portion of them. The sample contains 95,000 to 150,000 clones, more than 65% of which appear only once. Regarding the study as a whole: V- and J-gene trimming in TCR beta was tied to a missense DCLRE1C variant by an analysis performed later. Data from an earlier analysis indicated that most TCR beta V segments were productive either about 87% or about 30% of the time. Roughly even sequencing depth across donors was the assumption behind the presence/absence analyses.

CDR1 and CDR2 (germline): MDHEN, SYDVKM. This CDR3 spans 14 amino acids. V was trimmed by 7 bases and J by 0 bases, leaving 11 bases between them. Comment on this clone: Its specificity is unknown.

Sequencing used PBMCs. This clonotype was sampled from a man aged 18 to 35 in good health and CMV-seropositive. V and J are TRBV28 and TRBJ2-3; perhaps TRBD1 as D (6 bases). Here the CDR3 DNA reads TGTGCCAGCACGGCAGGGGTTAGCACAGATACGCAGTATTTT. Residues: CASTAGVSTDTQYF.